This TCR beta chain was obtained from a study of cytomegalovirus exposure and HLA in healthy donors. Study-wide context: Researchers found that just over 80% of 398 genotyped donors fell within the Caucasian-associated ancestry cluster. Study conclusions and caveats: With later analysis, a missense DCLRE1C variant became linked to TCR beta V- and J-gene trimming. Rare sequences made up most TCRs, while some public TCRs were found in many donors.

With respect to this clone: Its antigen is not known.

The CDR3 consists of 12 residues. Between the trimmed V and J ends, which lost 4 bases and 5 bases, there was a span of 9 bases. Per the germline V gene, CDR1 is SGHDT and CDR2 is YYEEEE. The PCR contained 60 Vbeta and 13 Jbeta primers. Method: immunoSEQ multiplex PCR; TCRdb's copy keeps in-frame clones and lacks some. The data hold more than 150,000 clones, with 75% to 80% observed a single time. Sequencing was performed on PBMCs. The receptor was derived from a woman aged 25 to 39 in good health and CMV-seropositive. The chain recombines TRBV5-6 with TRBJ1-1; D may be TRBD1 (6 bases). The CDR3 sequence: CASSNQGTEAFF. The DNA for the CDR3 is TGTGCCAGCAGCAATCAGGGGACTGAAGCTTTCTTT.